A selection of T cell receptor beta chains follows, all from one sample in a study of identical twins. TCRdb passed the 5' RACE reads through MiXCR, listing each CDR3 protein once. The repertoire has 300,000 to 400,000 distinct CDR3 sequences, roughly 9% of them found once; the top ten carry roughly 8.9%. Material: naive T cells sorted from blood. All receptors come from a woman in her forties or fifties in good health. Each CDR3 is given with its conserved first and last residue. Fields, in order: V gene, J gene, CDR3 protein.

TRBV2,TRBJ1-1,CASSEAARATEAFF
TRBV2,TRBJ2-4,CASSLDTAKNIQYF
TRBV5-6,TRBJ2-1,CASSWGTRRQFF
TRBV5-1,TRBJ1-4,CASSLRTVNEKLFF
TRBV6-5,TRBJ1-6,CASSQPDRTNSPLHF
TRBV20-1,TRBJ2-5,CSARHGLETQYF
TRBV24-1,TRBJ2-7,CATSEPDPSYEQYF
TRBV5-1,TRBJ2-1,CASSPTPSTSYNEQFF
TRBV6-5,TRBJ2-5,CASSTRNLKQETQYF
TRBV7-3,TRBJ2-1,CASSLRSPGLGAEGEQFF
TRBV5-1,TRBJ2-3,CASSEGLTDTQYF
TRBV5-1,TRBJ2-1,CASSRDSTNEQFF
TRBV15,TRBJ2-3,CATSRETGSTDTQYF
TRBV20-1,TRBJ1-6,CSARRSSYNSPLHF
TRBV5-1,TRBJ2-7,CASSGGPYEQYF
TRBV18,TRBJ2-1,CASSPPLRTSYNEQFF
TRBV7-9,TRBJ2-4,CASSPGTGRIIQYF
TRBV24-1,TRBJ2-1,CATSERGQGEQFF